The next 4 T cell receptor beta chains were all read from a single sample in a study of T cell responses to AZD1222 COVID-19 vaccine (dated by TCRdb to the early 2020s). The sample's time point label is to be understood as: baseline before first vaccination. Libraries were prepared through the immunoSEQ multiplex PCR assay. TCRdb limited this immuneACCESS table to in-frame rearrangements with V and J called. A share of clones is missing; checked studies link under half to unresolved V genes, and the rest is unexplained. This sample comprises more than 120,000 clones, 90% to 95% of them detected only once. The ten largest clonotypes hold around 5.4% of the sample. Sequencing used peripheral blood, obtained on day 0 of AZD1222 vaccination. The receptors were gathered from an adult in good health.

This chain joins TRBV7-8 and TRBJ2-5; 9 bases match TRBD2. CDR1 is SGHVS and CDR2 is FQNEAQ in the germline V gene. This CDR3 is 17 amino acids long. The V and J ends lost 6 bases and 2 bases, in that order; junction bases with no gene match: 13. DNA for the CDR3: TGTGCCAGCAGACTCTCCCCCTCAGCGGGGGGTCAAGAGACCCAGTACTTC. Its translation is CASRLSPSAGGQETQYF.

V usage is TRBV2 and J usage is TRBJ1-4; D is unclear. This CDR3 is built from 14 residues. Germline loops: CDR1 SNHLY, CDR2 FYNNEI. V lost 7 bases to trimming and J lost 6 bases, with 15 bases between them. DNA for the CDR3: TGTGCCAGCAACCCCGGGAGGTCTTATGAAAAACTGTTTTTT. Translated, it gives CASNPGRSYEKLFF.

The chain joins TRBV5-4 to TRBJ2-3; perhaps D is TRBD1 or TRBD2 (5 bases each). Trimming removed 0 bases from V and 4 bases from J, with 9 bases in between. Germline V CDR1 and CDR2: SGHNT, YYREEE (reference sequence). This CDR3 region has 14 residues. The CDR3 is CASSLVQGADTQYF. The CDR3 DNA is TGTGCCAGCAGCTTGGTCCAGGGAGCAGATACGCAGTATTTT.

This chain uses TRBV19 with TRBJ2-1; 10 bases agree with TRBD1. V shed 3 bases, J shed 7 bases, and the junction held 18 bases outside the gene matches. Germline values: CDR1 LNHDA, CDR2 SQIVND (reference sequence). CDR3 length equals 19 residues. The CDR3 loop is CASSMSHRDRGKGGNEQFF. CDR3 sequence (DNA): TGTGCCAGTAGTATGAGTCACCGGGACAGGGGAAAAGGGGGGAATGAGCAGTTCTTC.